This is a list of T cell receptor beta chains from one sample in a study of blood T cell repertoires in COVID-19. Clones were sequenced by immunoSEQ multiplex PCR, and TCRdb holds only the in-frame ones, with some missing. The table lists fewer than 300,000 clones, more than 70% of them singletons. The sequenced sample consisted of peripheral blood. Receptor source: a woman between 18 and 29 years old with acute or convalescent COVID-19. The CDR3 runs from the conserved cysteine through the conserved F or W. The order of the fields is V gene, clone size, J gene, D gene, CDR3 protein, CDR3 DNA. A D gene is named only where the DNA matches it firmly. Only part of the rows carry a size: once, few, many, or a class if the clone is expanded.

>TRBV7-9|once|TRBJ2-7|-
CASSFPGSGIYEQYF
TGTGCCAGCAGCTTCCCCGGGAGTGGGATCTACGAGCAGTACTTC
>TRBV7-2|-|TRBJ2-7|TRBD2
CASSLVQGGAGLADYEQYF
TGTGCCAGCAGCTTAGTTCAAGGCGGGGCGGGACTAGCGGACTACGAGCAGTACTTC
>TRBV25-1|-|TRBJ1-4|-
CASSGGPGSPEKLFF
TGTGCCAGCAGTGGGGGGCCGGGGTCCCCGGAAAAACTGTTTTTT
>TRBV28|-|TRBJ2-2|TRBD1
CASSANRGGLFF
TGTGCCAGCAGTGCAAACAGGGGTGGGCTGTTTTTT
>TRBV24-1|-|TRBJ2-1|-
CATSDPKREGGNEQFF
TGTGCCACCAGTGATCCCAAGAGGGAAGGGGGTAATGAGCAGTTCTTC
>TRBV6-2/TRBV6-3|-|TRBJ2-7|TRBD2
CASSYRASGSYYEQYF
TGTGCCAGCAGTTACCGGGCTAGCGGGAGCTATTACGAGCAGTACTTC
>TRBV9|-|TRBJ2-7|TRBD1
CASSPGGYEQYF
TGTGCCAGCAGCCCAGGGGGCTACGAGCAGTACTTC
>TRBV10-3|-|TRBJ2-1|-
CAIRGSSYNEQFF
TGTGCCATCAGAGGGAGCTCCTACAATGAGCAGTTCTTC
>TRBV12-5|-|TRBJ2-1|-
CASGWANEQFF
TGTGCTAGTGGTTGGGCCAATGAGCAGTTCTTC
>TRBV4-3|-|TRBJ2-1|TRBD2
CASSPTASGSSNEQFF
TGCGCCAGCAGCCCAACAGCTAGCGGGAGCTCTAATGAGCAGTTCTTC
>TRBV14|-|TRBJ1-6|-
CASSRLYNSPLHF
TGTGCCAGCAGCCGACTTTATAATTCACCCCTCCACTTT
>TRBV6-2/TRBV6-3|-|TRBJ1-1|-
CASSYSRNTEAFF
TGTGCCAGCAGTTACAGTAGGAACACTGAAGCTTTCTTT
>TRBV30|once|TRBJ2-1|TRBD2
CAWSVLLAGGNEQFF
TGTGCCTGGAGTGTATTGCTAGCGGGAGGCAATGAGCAGTTCTTC
>TRBV30|-|TRBJ1-2|-
CACERGFGYGYTF
TGTGCCTGCGAAAGGGGGTTTGGGTATGGCTACACCTTC
>TRBV9|-|TRBJ1-2|TRBD1
CASSAQTGENYGYTF
TGTGCCAGCAGCGCTCAGACAGGGGAAAACTATGGCTACACCTTC
>TRBV27|-|TRBJ1-1|-
CASSLGGRTEAFF
TGTGCCAGCAGTTTAGGCGGGAGGACTGAAGCTTTCTTT
>TRBV10-2|-|TRBJ2-5|TRBD2
CASSESSGLEYF
TGCGCCAGCAGTGAGTCGTCAGGACTAGAGTACTTC
>TRBV9|-|TRBJ2-3|TRBD1
CASSAGDRTSTDTQYF
TGTGCCAGCAGCGCCGGGGACAGAACTAGCACAGATACGCAGTATTTT
>TRBV4-3|-|TRBJ1-2|TRBD1
CASSQDRTGPYYGYTF
TGCGCCAGCAGCCAAGATAGGACAGGGCCATACTATGGCTACACCTTC
>TRBV6-2/TRBV6-3|-|TRBJ2-1|TRBD2
CASSYSGSLNEQFF
TGTGCCAGCAGTTACAGCGGGAGCTTGAATGAGCAGTTCTTC
>TRBV18|-|TRBJ1-2|-
CASSRADTNYGYTF
TGTGCCAGCTCACGGGCAGACACTAACTATGGCTACACCTTC
>TRBV30|few|TRBJ1-2|-
CAWSPQLTGINGYTF
TGTGCCTGGAGTCCACAATTAACAGGGATTAATGGCTACACCTTC
>TRBV7-9|-|TRBJ1-4|TRBD1
CASSSRDRDEKLFF
TGTGCCAGCAGCTCCCGGGACAGGGACGAAAAACTGTTTTTT